These T cell receptor beta chains were read from a single sample in a study of identical twins. A single record per CDR3 protein comes from TCRdb applying MiXCR to the 5' RACE reads. The table shows 450,000 to 600,000 distinct CDR3 sequences, with under 25% occurring only once. These records were also assigned to another study, of yellow fever vaccine responses in identical twins.

The material sequenced was CD4+ T cells sorted from blood. The receptors were sampled from a woman aged 18-29 years in good health. Each CDR3 is given with its conserved first and last residue. A D gene is named only where the DNA matches it firmly. The size field is filled for only some rows; it gives once, few, many or a size class.

TRBV12-3/TRBV12-4	TRBJ2-1	few	TRBD2	TGTGCCAGCAGACGCAACACAGCGGGAGCCTACAATGAGCAGTTCTTC	CASRRNTAGAYNEQFF
TRBV12-3/TRBV12-4	TRBJ2-5	.	.	TGTGCCAGCAGTCCCGCCGGGACCCATAGGGAGACCCAGTACTTC	CASSPAGTHRETQYF
TRBV5-5	TRBJ2-7	few	.	TGTGCCAGCAGCTTGCAAACAGGGTTTACCTACGAGCAGTACTTC	CASSLQTGFTYEQYF
TRBV5-1	TRBJ2-7	few	TRBD1	TGCGCCAGCAGCGGGACAGGGGGTCTCGACGAGCAGTACTTC	CASSGTGGLDEQYF
TRBV13	TRBJ2-2	few	.	TGTGCCAGCAGCTTAGGGGGGGCGTTCGCCGGGGAGCTGTTTTTT	CASSLGGAFAGELFF
TRBV5-1	TRBJ2-5	.	.	TGCGCCAGCAGTCCCGGGCCCACGGAAGAGACCCAGTACTTC	CASSPGPTEETQYF
TRBV12-3/TRBV12-4	TRBJ2-1	few	.	TGTGCCAGCAGTTTCACCAGGTGGACAGAGCAGTTCTTC	CASSFTRWTEQFF
TRBV24-1	TRBJ2-7	.	.	TGTGCCACCAGTGTGCAGGGCCTCAACGGTGACGAGCAGTACTTC	CATSVQGLNGDEQYF
TRBV15	TRBJ2-1	.	TRBD2	TGTGCCACCACAGAGACTAGCCTGGACGAGCAGTTCTTC	CATTETSLDEQFF
TRBV7-2	TRBJ2-7	.	TRBD2	TGTGCCAGCAGCTTGTACGGACTAGCGGGGAGCTCCTACGAGCAGTACTTC	CASSLYGLAGSSYEQYF
TRBV20-1	TRBJ2-1	.	.	TGCAGTGCTAGACAGGGCATCTACAATGAGCAGTTCTTC	CSARQGIYNEQFF
TRBV4-1	TRBJ2-7	few	TRBD1	TGCGCCAGCAGCCAACCGACAGGGTACGAGCAGTACTTC	CASSQPTGYEQYF
TRBV5-1	TRBJ2-7	few	TRBD1	TGCGCCAGCAGCTCGGGACAGTTTACCTACGAGCAGTACTTC	CASSSGQFTYEQYF